By share, the clone carrying this T cell receptor (beta chain) ranks as medium-sized. The data derive from a study of CD8 T cells in ankylosing spondylitis. TCRdb re-called the 5' RACE reads through MiXCR, storing one row per CDR3 protein. The sample has under 10,000 distinct CDR3 sequences; 5% to 6.5% are singletons. Sequenced input: blood, either unsorted or a sorted T cell fraction (not recorded which). The receptor comes from a female donor with ankylosing spondylitis or in good health (not recorded which).

DNA of the CDR3: TGTGCCAGCAGCGTAGTGGCGGGAGACGGTGAGCAGTTCTTC. Encoded protein: CASSVVAGDGEQFF. This sequence joins TRBV9 and TRBJ2-1; TRBD2 aligns across 7 bases. Per the germline V gene, CDR1 is SGDLS and CDR2 is YYNGEE. V lost 0 bases, J lost 9 bases, and 6 bases stayed unmatched. This CDR3 comprises 14 residues.